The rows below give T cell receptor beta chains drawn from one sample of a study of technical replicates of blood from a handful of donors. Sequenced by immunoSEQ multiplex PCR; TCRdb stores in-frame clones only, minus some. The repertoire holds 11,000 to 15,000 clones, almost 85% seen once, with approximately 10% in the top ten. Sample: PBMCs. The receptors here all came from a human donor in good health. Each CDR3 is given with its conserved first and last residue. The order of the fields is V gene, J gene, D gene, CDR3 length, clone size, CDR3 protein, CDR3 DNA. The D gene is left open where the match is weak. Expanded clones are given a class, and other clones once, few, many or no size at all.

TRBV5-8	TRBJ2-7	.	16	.	CASSFGVGTGVYEQYF	TGTGCCAGCAGCTTCGGGGTGGGCACCGGGGTTTACGAGCAGTACTTC
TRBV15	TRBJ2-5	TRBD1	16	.	CATSRGGGQGQETQYF	TGTGCCACCAGCAGAGGTGGGGGACAGGGCCAAGAGACCCAGTACTTC
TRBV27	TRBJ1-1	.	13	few	CASSSLVSAEAFF	TGTGCCAGCAGTTCCCTGGTTTCGGCTGAAGCTTTCTTT
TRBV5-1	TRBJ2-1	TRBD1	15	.	CASSSPGQVVDEQFF	TGCGCCAGCAGCTCCCCGGGACAGGTGGTTGATGAGCAGTTCTTC
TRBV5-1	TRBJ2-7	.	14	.	CASREGGASYEQYF	TGCGCCAGCAGGGAGGGGGGGGCCTCCTACGAGCAGTACTTC
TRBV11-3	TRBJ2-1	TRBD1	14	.	CASSLATGGLEQFF	TGTGCCAGCAGCTTAGCGACAGGGGGCCTTGAGCAGTTCTTC
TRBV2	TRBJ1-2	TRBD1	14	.	CASSTQGENYGYTF	TGTGCCAGCAGTACACAGGGGGAGAACTATGGCTACACCTTC
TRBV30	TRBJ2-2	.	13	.	CAWNRGNTGELFF	TGTGCCTGGAATAGGGGCAACACCGGGGAGCTGTTTTTT
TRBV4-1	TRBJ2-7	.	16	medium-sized	CASSQDEGVGSYEQYF	TGCGCCAGCAGCCAAGATGAGGGGGTTGGATCCTACGAGCAGTACTTC
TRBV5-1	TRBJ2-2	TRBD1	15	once	CASSQGDRVTGELFF	TGCGCCAGCAGCCAAGGGGACAGGGTAACCGGGGAGCTGTTTTTT
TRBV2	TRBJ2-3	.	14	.	CASKLGSETDTQYF	TGTGCCAGCAAATTAGGGAGTGAGACAGATACGCAGTATTTT
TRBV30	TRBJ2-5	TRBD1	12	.	CAWGGQTETQYF	TGTGCCTGGGGGGGACAGACGGAGACCCAGTACTTC
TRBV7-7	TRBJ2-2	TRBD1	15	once	CASSRTGSDTGELFF	TGTGCCAGCAGTCGGACAGGGAGCGACACCGGGGAGCTGTTTTTT
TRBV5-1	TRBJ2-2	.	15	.	CASSRRGQNTGELFF	TGCGCCAGCAGCCGCAGGGGACAGAACACCGGGGAGCTGTTTTTT
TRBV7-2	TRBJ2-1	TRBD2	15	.	CASSPTSGRIAEQFF	TGTGCCAGCAGCCCAACTAGCGGGAGAATAGCTGAGCAGTTCTTC
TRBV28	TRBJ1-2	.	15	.	CASSDPGLTSYGYTF	TGTGCCAGCAGCGACCCGGGACTGACTTCTTACGGCTACACCTTC
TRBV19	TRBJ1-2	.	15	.	CASSTLPPGGRGYTF	TGTGCCAGTAGCACCCTCCCCCCGGGGGGGAGAGGCTACACCTTC
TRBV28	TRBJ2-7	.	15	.	CASSLSIRGLNEQYF	TGTGCCAGCAGTTTATCTATTAGGGGCTTGAACGAGCAGTACTTC
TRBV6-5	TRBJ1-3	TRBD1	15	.	CASRPQGASGNTIYF	TGTGCCAGCAGACCACAGGGGGCATCTGGAAACACCATATATTTT
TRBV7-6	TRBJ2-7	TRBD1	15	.	CASSSKGQGVYEQYF	TGTGCCAGCAGCTCCAAGGGACAGGGGGTCTACGAGCAGTACTTC
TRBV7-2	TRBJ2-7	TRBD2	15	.	CASSMSGSITYEQYF	TGTGCCAGCAGCATGAGCGGGAGTATCACCTACGAGCAGTACTTC
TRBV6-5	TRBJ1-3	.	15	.	CASSYRGLSGNTIYF	TGTGCCAGCAGTTACAGGGGCCTCTCTGGAAACACCATATATTTT
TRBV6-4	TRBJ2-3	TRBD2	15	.	CASSTTSGSTDTQYF	TGTGCCAGCAGCACGACTAGCGGGAGCACAGATACGCAGTATTTT
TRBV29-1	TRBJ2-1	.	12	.	CSVEDLRNEQFF	TGCAGCGTTGAAGATCTTCGGAATGAGCAGTTCTTC
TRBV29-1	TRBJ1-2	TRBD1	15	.	CSVDVGTGLRYGYTF	TGCAGCGTTGATGTCGGGACAGGTCTCCGCTATGGCTACACCTTC
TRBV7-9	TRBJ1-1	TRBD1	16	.	CASSLGGAGGATEAFF	TGTGCCAGCAGCTTAGGGGGGGCAGGGGGCGCAACTGAAGCTTTCTTT
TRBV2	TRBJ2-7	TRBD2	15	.	CASSGGLADRYEQYF	TGTGCCAGCAGTGGGGGACTAGCGGACCGCTACGAGCAGTACTTC
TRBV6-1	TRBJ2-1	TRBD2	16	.	CASSDLSGGRGVEQFF	TGTGCCAGCAGTGACTTATCGGGCGGGAGGGGAGTGGAGCAGTTCTTC
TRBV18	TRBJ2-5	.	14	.	CASSPTRVSETQYF	TGTGCCAGCTCACCCACCCGAGTTAGTGAGACCCAGTACTTC
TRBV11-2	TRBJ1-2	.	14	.	CASSFAGVQGGYTF	TGTGCCAGCAGCTTCGCAGGGGTGCAAGGGGGCTACACCTTC
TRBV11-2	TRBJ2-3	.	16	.	CASSLDGTFRTDTQYF	TGTGCCAGCAGCTTAGACGGGACTTTCCGCACAGATACGCAGTATTTT
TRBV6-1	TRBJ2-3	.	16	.	CASSATRAFGTDTQYF	TGTGCCAGCAGTGCCACTAGGGCCTTCGGCACAGATACGCAGTATTTT
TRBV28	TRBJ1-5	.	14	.	CASSLPYGYEPQHF	TGTGCCAGCAGTTTACCCTACGGGTACGAGCCCCAGCATTTT
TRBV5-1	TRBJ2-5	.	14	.	CASSLLGPQETQYF	TGCGCCAGCAGCTTGCTGGGGCCCCAAGAGACCCAGTACTTC
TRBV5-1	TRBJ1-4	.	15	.	CASSLGGRSDEKLFF	TGCGCCAGCAGCTTGGGAGGTCGGTCCGATGAAAAACTGTTTTTT